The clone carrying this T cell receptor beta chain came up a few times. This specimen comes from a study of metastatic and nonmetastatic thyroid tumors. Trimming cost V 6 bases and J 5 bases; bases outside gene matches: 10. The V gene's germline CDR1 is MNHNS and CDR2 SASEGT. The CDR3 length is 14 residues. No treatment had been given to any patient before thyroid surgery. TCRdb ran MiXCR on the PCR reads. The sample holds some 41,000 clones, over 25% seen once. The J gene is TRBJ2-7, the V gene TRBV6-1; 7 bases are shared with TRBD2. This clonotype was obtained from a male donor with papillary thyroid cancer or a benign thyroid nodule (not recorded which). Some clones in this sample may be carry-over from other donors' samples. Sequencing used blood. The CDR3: CASRPPGTSDEQYF. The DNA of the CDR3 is TGTGCCAGCAGACCTCCTGGAACTAGCGACGAGCAGTACTTC.